The entry that follows covers one TCR beta chain sequence. Repertoires were generated with immunoSEQ multiplex PCR, while TCRdb's copy carries only in-frame clones and drops some. The data show under 200,000 clones, roughly 84% seen once. The sample originates from a study of blood T cell repertoires in COVID-19. There are 12 residues in the CDR3. Germline V gene data show CDR1 as SEHNR and CDR2 as FQNEAQ (reference sequence). V shed 4 bases and J shed 9 bases, with 10 bases lying between them. This sequence joins TRBV7-9 and TRBJ2-1; D call uncertain. The sequenced sample was PBMCs or T cells enriched from blood (not recorded which). The source of this sequence is a woman aged 30 to 39 who had been exposed to COVID-19. Here the CDR3 reads CASSSLVPEQFF. CDR3 sequence (DNA): TGTGCCAGCAGCTCTCTAGTACCTGAGCAGTTCTTC.